The next 15 T cell receptor beta chains were all read from a single sample in a study of control samples from healthy donors and cancer patients. This table comes from immunoSEQ multiplex PCR, and its TCRdb copy is limited to in-frame clones, with some not included. The table lists some 120,000 clones, about 88% of them singletons. The sample comprised blood. The receptors here all came from a man aged 18 to 29 in good health.

The gene calls are TRBV7-9 and TRBJ1-6, with a possible D match to TRBD1 (5 bases). The CDR3 is 16 amino acids. CDR1 is SEHNR and CDR2 is FQNEAQ in the germline V gene (reference sequence). The ends were cut back, 2 bases at V and 8 bases at J, with 16 bases in the middle. CDR3 bases: TGTGCCAGCAGCTTAACCCGACAGATGGACGATTCACCCCTCCACTTT. This codes for CASSLTRQMDDSPLHF.

This clone was observed a handful of times. The genes are TRBV7-9 and TRBJ1-3, with D possibly TRBD1 on 5 matching bases. The germline V and J ends were trimmed by 5 bases and 4 bases, with 18 bases remaining between them. CDR1 is SEHNR, CDR2 FQNEAQ, per germline (reference sequence). The length of the CDR3 is 16 residues. In DNA, the CDR3 is TGTGCCAGCAGCCCTAGGGGAGGGGATACCGGAAACACCATATATTTT. It specifies CASSPRGGDTGNTIYF.

V usage is TRBV7-2 and J usage is TRBJ2-4; D call uncertain. V lost 3 bases and J 7 bases, leaving 16 bases between the germline ends. The CDR3 loop spans 15 amino acids. Germline V gene sequence: CDR1 SGHTA, CDR2 FQGNSA. The CDR3 is CASSFPSLVGNIQYF. The CDR3 bases are TGTGCCAGCAGCTTTCCTTCCCTGGTGGGGAACATTCAGTACTTC. Complete variable domain (other parts from reference TRBV7-2 and TRBJ2-4): GAGVSQSPSNKVTEKGKDVELRCDPISGHTALYWYRQSLGQGLEFLIYFQGNSAPDKSGLPSDRFSAERTGGSVSTLTIQRTQQEDSAVYLCASSFPSLVGNIQYFGAGTRLSVL.

This clone has more than one count but fewer than ten. The chain links TRBV6-4 to TRBJ2-1, with 14 positions matching TRBD2. Unmatched junction bases numbered 2, after V lost 2 bases and J lost 8 bases. CDR3 size: 15 residues. The germline V gene encodes CDR1 MRHNA and CDR2 SNTAGT. CDR3 sequence: CASSDGTSGSYEQFF. CDR3 nucleotides: TGTGCCAGCAGTGACGGGACTAGCGGGAGCTATGAGCAGTTCTTC.

This rearrangement joins TRBV10-3 to TRBJ2-1, with 9 nucleotides matching TRBD2. Germline V gene sequence: CDR1 ENHRY, CDR2 SYGVKD. The ends lost 8 bases at V and 4 bases at J; junction bases unmatched: 21. The CDR3 length is 19 residues. CDR3 in amino acids: CAIASGTLAGEGWYNEQFF. CDR3 bases: TGTGCCATCGCCAGTGGTACACTAGCGGGCGAGGGATGGTACAATGAGCAGTTCTTC.

This clone was seen a single time. The chain uses TRBV6-2 or TRBV6-3 and TRBJ1-1; 7 nucleotides match TRBD1. With V trimmed by 4 bases and J by 10 bases, 15 bases remained unmatched. Germline V gives CDR1 MNHEY, CDR2 SVGEGT. The CDR3 runs to 15 residues. CDR3 nucleotide sequence: TGTGCCAGCAGTTTCCCCCTTGGTGGAGGGGGCAGAGCTTTCTTT. Amino acids: CASSFPLGGGGRAFF.

V and J are TRBV12-3 or TRBV12-4 and TRBJ1-5, with TRBD1 as a possible D gene (5 bases). The ends were cut back, 5 bases at V and 9 bases at J, with 14 bases in the middle. The CDR3 length is 13 residues. The CDR3, as DNA: TGTGCCAGCAGTCGGGACCCCGTAGGGCCCCAGCATTTT. Encoded protein: CASSRDPVGPQHF.

This clone was seen once. The chain combines TRBV28 with TRBJ2-7; D gene unclear. In germline, CDR1 is MDHEN, CDR2 SYDVKM. V was pared by 4 bases and J by 0 bases, with 1 base between. This CDR3 spans 11 amino acids. CDR3 residues: CASSSSYEQYF. CDR3 coding DNA: TGTGCCAGCAGTTCCTCCTACGAGCAGTACTTC. Based on the CDR3 plus reference TRBV28 and TRBJ2-7, the full variable domain is DVKVTQSSRYLVKRTGEKVFLECVQDMDHENMFWYRQDPGLGLRLIYFSYDVKMKEKGDIPEGYSVSREKKERFSLILESASTNQTSMYLCASSSSYEQYFGPGTRLTVT.

The chain is built from TRBV28 and TRBJ1-5, with D possibly being TRBD1 (5 bases). V lost 8 bases and J lost 6, with 20 bases in between. Germline assignment: CDR1 MDHEN and CDR2 SYDVKM. The length of the CDR3 is 15 residues. This CDR3 reads CASDGKPGLAQPQHF. CDR3 nucleotide sequence: TGTGCCAGCGATGGTAAGCCAGGGTTGGCTCAGCCCCAGCATTTT. The full variable domain, its missing parts supplied by reference TRBV28 and TRBJ1-5, is DVKVTQSSRYLVKRTGEKVFLECVQDMDHENMFWYRQDPGLGLRLIYFSYDVKMKEKGDIPEGYSVSREKKERFSLILESASTNQTSMYLCASDGKPGLAQPQHFGDGTRLSIL.

The count of this clone is one. This sequence joins TRBV7-5 and TRBJ1-4. TRBV7-5 is a listed pseudogene. This CDR3 region has 18 residues. CDR3 sequence (DNA): TGTGCCAGAAGTCTTCAACCTTTCGGACCCGCAACTAATGAAAAACTGTTTTTT. This encodes CARSLQPFGPATNEKLFF.

The chain has TRBV18 and TRBJ2-7; no clear D gene. The germline V gene encodes CDR1 KGHSH and CDR2 LQKENI. V shed 6 bases and J shed 3 bases, with 6 bases lying between them. The CDR3 is 11 amino acids. CDR3 amino acids: CASSPNYEQYF. In nucleotides, the CDR3 is TGTGCCAGCTCCCCCAACTACGAGCAGTACTTC.

The rearrangement uses TRBV10-1 and TRBJ1-1; perhaps TRBD1 as D (6 bases). Germline-derived CDR1 and CDR2 are WNHNN and SYGVQD (reference sequence). Trimming took 10 bases from V and 8 from J, leaving 14 bases between them. The CDR3 has 11 residues. CDR3 amino acids: CATSRGAEAFF. In nucleotides, the CDR3 is TGCGCCACCAGCCGGGGGGCAGAAGCTTTCTTT.

V gene TRBV19 combines with J gene TRBJ2-1; 9 nucleotides align to TRBD1. Germline V gene sequence: CDR1 LNHDA, CDR2 SQIVND (reference sequence). V was pared by 5 bases and J by 4 bases, with 6 bases of the junction left unmatched. The CDR3 covers 15 residues. CDR3 sequence (DNA): TGTGCCAGTAGTTTCCGGACAGGGGTTTACAATGAGCAGTTCTTC. Its protein is CASSFRTGVYNEQFF.

This clone was counted between two and nine times. The chain recombines TRBV4-3 with TRBJ2-1, with TRBD2 as a possible D gene (7 bases). The CDR3 is 16 residues long. CDR1 is LGHNA, CDR2 YSLEER, per germline. V was clipped by 0 bases and J by 7 bases, with 16 bases between them. In DNA form, the CDR3 reads TGCGCCAGCAGCCAAGATCCCCAGGGAGGGGGGAATGAGCAGTTCTTC. This encodes CASSQDPQGGGNEQFF.

This chain connects TRBV5-6 to TRBJ2-1, with 7 positions matching TRBD1. Germline V lookup: CDR1 SGHDT, CDR2 YYEEEE. The CDR3 is 14 residues long. With V trimmed by 4 bases and J by 7 bases, 8 bases remained unmatched. The CDR3: CASSAQGRGNEQFF. The CDR3 coding sequence is TGTGCCAGCAGCGCACAGGGGCGAGGTAATGAGCAGTTCTTC.